The 29 T cell receptor beta chains presented below share a single source sample, sequenced in a study of identical twins. TCRdb processed the 5' RACE reads anew with MiXCR; each CDR3 protein has one entry. The repertoire has roughly 1,500,000 distinct CDR3 sequences, about 32% of them found once; the top ten carry less than 0.35%. Sequenced sample: cord blood. The origin of the receptors is a newborn girl in good health.

In this sample, this clonotype turned up many times. The J gene is TRBJ2-7, the V gene TRBV10-3; 10 nucleotides agree with TRBD2. V dropped 6 bases and J dropped 0; count of bases not matched to a gene: 2. Germline V gives CDR1 ENHRY, CDR2 SYGVKD. The CDR3 is made up of 14 amino acids. The CDR3 spells CAISGLADSYEQYF. The CDR3 DNA reads as TGTGCCATCAGCGGACTAGCGGACTCCTACGAGCAGTACTTC.

This clonotype was observed a single time. The chain employs TRBV12-3 or TRBV12-4 and TRBJ2-2; D is ambiguous. V was pared by 4 bases and J by 4 bases, with 13 bases between. The CDR3 extends over 15 amino acids. CDR3 in DNA: TGTGCCAGCAGTTCCCTTCAGCGCGGCACCGGGGAGCTGTTTTTT. Translated, it gives CASSSLQRGTGELFF.

This clonotype was picked up a small number of times. The chain has TRBV20-1 and TRBJ2-3; possible D gene TRBD2, 5 bases. Germline lookup yields CDR1 DFQATT and CDR2 SNEGSKA (reference sequence). Trimming took off 5 bases at V and 4 bases at J, with 19 bases between the two ends. The CDR3 length is 15 residues. The CDR3 loop reads CSAPRSAEQADTQYF. The CDR3 region has the DNA TGCAGTGCTCCCCGCTCAGCGGAACAAGCAGATACGCAGTATTTT.

This rearrangement joins TRBV2 to TRBJ2-7; D gene unclear. Germline V gives CDR1 SNHLY, CDR2 FYNNEI. The CDR3 runs to 13 residues. The V and J ends lost 8 bases and 3 bases respectively, with 14 bases between them. The CDR3 region is CASGPSMGYEQYF. For the CDR3, the DNA is TGTGCCAGCGGGCCCTCAATGGGCTACGAGCAGTACTTC. The full variable domain, its missing parts supplied by reference TRBV2 and TRBJ2-7, is EPEVTQTPSHQVTQMGQEVILRCVPISNHLYFYWYRQILGQKVEFLVSFYNNEISEKSEIFDDQFSVERPDGSNFTLKIRSTKLEDSAMYFCASGPSMGYEQYFGPGTRLTVT.

This rearrangement joins TRBV7-2 to TRBJ2-1; TRBD2 agrees at 8 bases. The J call may not be correct, given that the DNA end is closer to TRBJ2-7. The V gene's germline CDR1 is SGHTA and CDR2 FQGNSA. The CDR3 totals 17 residues. Written as DNA, the CDR3 is TGTGCCAGCAGCGCCGCCCCCCTAGCGGGCACCTACAATGAGCAGTACTTC. Translating it yields CASSAAPLAGTYNEQYF.

With regard to this clonotype: Possible read error: a much larger clone is one base away. V and J are TRBV7-8 and TRBJ1-2, with D tentatively TRBD1 (5 bases). V was trimmed by 1 base and J by 0 bases, leaving 12 bases between them. Germline lookup yields CDR1 SGHVS and CDR2 FQNEAQ. The CDR3 loop spans 16 amino acids. In DNA, the CDR3 is TGTGCCAGCAGCTTAGTTCGTCGGGGGACTAACTATGGCTACACCTTC. This encodes CASSLVRRGTNYGYTF.

The genes are TRBV4-2 and TRBJ2-1, with D hard to call. The CDR3 sequence is 12 residues long. Germline-derived CDR1 and CDR2 are LGHNA and YNFKEQ. The V end was cut by 1 base, the J end by 13 bases, with 11 bases between. CDR3 coding DNA: TGTGCCAGCAGCCAAGGATTAACCCCACAGTTCTTC. It encodes CASSQGLTPQFF.

The table lists this clonotype with a few counts. The V gene is TRBV10-1, the J gene TRBJ2-1, with D tentatively TRBD2 (6 bases). Matching the DNA end better, TRBJ2-7 makes the J call doubtful. The CDR3 spans 15 residues. Germline V lookup: CDR1 WNHNN, CDR2 SYGVQD (reference sequence). Here the CDR3 reads CASSLTGDPYNEQYF. Here the CDR3 DNA reads TGCGCCAGCAGCTTAACGGGGGACCCCTACAATGAGCAGTACTTC.

J is TRBJ2-3 and V is TRBV12-3 or TRBV12-4; the D gene could be TRBD1 or TRBD2 (5 bases each). This CDR3 has 18 residues. Trimming shortened V by 2 bases and J by 4 bases, and 22 bases separated the two germline ends. DNA of the CDR3: TGTGCCAGCAGTTTAATTGGGGCCTCTCGGGATTCCCCAGATACGCAGTATTTT. Protein product: CASSLIGASRDSPDTQYF.

The V call is TRBV27, the J call TRBJ1-1, with 9 bases aligning to TRBD1. Germline values: CDR1 MNHEY, CDR2 SMNVEV (reference sequence). V dropped 6 bases and J dropped 11; count of bases not matched to a gene: 10. The CDR3 runs to 13 residues. The chain's CDR3 is CASRGQGKGKAFF. The CDR3 DNA is TGTGCCAGCAGGGGACAGGGTAAAGGGAAGGCTTTCTTT.

This rearrangement joins TRBV2 to TRBJ2-3; 8 bases agree with TRBD2. The CDR3 is 15 amino acids. The germline V gene encodes CDR1 SNHLY and CDR2 FYNNEI. V was pared by 11 bases and J by 0 bases, with 10 bases of the junction left unmatched. CDR3 loop: CAVLKRGLSTDTQYF. The CDR3 DNA reads as TGTGCCGTCCTAAAGCGGGGGCTCAGCACAGATACGCAGTATTTT.

This clonotype was recorded only once. This chain connects TRBV27 to TRBJ2-5, with D perhaps TRBD2 (5 bases). Trimming removed 5 bases from V and 5 bases from J, with 18 bases in between. The CDR3 is 15 residues long. Per germline, CDR1 MNHEY and CDR2 SMNVEV (reference sequence). CDR3 residues: CASSRSRESDETQYF. Written as DNA, the CDR3 is TGTGCCAGCAGTAGATCAAGGGAGTCCGACGAGACCCAGTACTTC.

This clonotype was picked up a small number of times. The J gene is TRBJ2-6, the V gene TRBV5-1; D tentatively fits TRBD1 or TRBD2 (6 bases each). Per the germline V gene, CDR1 is SGHRS and CDR2 is YFSETQ. This CDR3 is built from 18 residues. V was clipped by 0 bases and J by 0 bases, with 13 bases between them. The CDR3 region is CASSLAGGSRSGANVLTF. CDR3 nucleotides: TGCGCCAGCAGCTTGGCCGGGGGCAGCCGCTCTGGGGCCAACGTCCTGACTTTC.

This clonotype was seen only a few times. The rearrangement joins TRBV5-1 to TRBJ1-1; D is unclear. V shed 2 bases and J shed 1 base, with 9 bases lying between them. Per germline, CDR1 SGHRS and CDR2 YFSETQ. The CDR3 has 14 amino acids. CDR3: CASSLIPRNTEAFF. The CDR3 nucleotides read TGCGCCAGCAGCTTAATTCCGCGGAACACTGAAGCTTTCTTT. Looking up the rest from reference TRBV5-1 and TRBJ1-1 gives the full variable domain: KAGVTQTPRYLIKTRGQQVTLSCSPISGHRSVSWYQQTPGQGLQFLFEYFSETQRNKGNFPGRFSGRQFSNSRSEMNVSTLELGDSALYLCASSLIPRNTEAFFGQGTRLTVV.

The chain carries TRBV13 and TRBJ1-1; 9 bases are a match to TRBD1. Germline V gene data show CDR1 as PRHDT and CDR2 as FYEKMQ (reference sequence). V lost 5 bases to trimming and J lost 1 base; unmatched junction nucleotides: 8. The CDR3 covers 16 residues. CDR3 residues: CASSLYRGPPNTEAFF. The CDR3 DNA reads as TGTGCCAGCAGCCTATACAGGGGGCCCCCGAACACTGAAGCTTTCTTT.

This clonotype was picked up many times. This chain links TRBV3-1 with TRBJ2-1; TRBD2 agrees at 7 bases. CDR1 and CDR2 (germline): LGHDT, YNNKEL (reference sequence). V trimming: 1 base; J trimming: 15 bases; junction bases outside the gene matches: 15. CDR3 length equals 15 residues. CDR3 protein: CASSQVRSPGGLWFF. The CDR3 nucleotides are TGTGCCAGCAGCCAAGTGCGGTCACCGGGGGGATTATGGTTCTTC.

This clonotype was picked up a small number of times. The J gene is TRBJ1-4, the V gene TRBV28; 7 nucleotides agree with TRBD1. V was clipped by 6 bases and J by 3 bases; unmatched bases: 7. The CDR3 has 15 residues. The V gene's germline CDR1 is MDHEN and CDR2 SYDVKM. The CDR3 is CASRSSGTANEKLFF. CDR3 nucleotides: TGTGCCAGCAGATCTTCCGGGACAGCTAATGAAAAACTGTTTTTT.

This clonotype was seen only a few times. V gene TRBV5-1 combines with J gene TRBJ2-5; D gene unclear. The J call may be in error: the DNA end matches TRBJ2-7 better. Per germline, CDR1 SGHRS and CDR2 YFSETQ. The CDR3 is made up of 13 amino acids. Here the CDR3 DNA reads TGCGCCAGCAGCTTGACTCGATCCCTCGAGCAGTACTTC. This encodes CASSLTRSLEQYF.

In this sample, this clonotype turned up a few times. The DNA for the CDR3 is TGTGCCAGCAGCCTTACACTACTAGAGCGCTACAATGAGCAGTTCTTC. Protein: CASSLTLLERYNEQFF. The V call is TRBV5-6, the J call TRBJ2-1, with D perhaps TRBD2 (5 bases). Germline CDR1 SGHDT, CDR2 YYEEEE. This CDR3 has 16 amino acids. Trimming left V 4 bases short and J 3 bases short, with 17 bases between.

The chain has TRBV4-2 and TRBJ1-4; no firm D call. V was pared by 1 base and J by 7 bases, with 13 bases between. The CDR3 sequence is 15 residues long. Germline V gene lookup returns CDR1 LGHNA and CDR2 YNFKEQ. The CDR3 here is CASSQVTPRSEKLFF. The CDR3 DNA follows: TGTGCCAGCAGCCAAGTCACTCCTAGGAGTGAAAAACTGTTTTTT.

The chain joins TRBV7-9 to TRBJ2-5, with TRBD1 matching 7 bases. The germline gives CDR1 SEHNR, CDR2 FQNEAQ (reference sequence). The ends lost 4 bases at V and 4 bases at J; junction bases unmatched: 9. CDR3 length: 15 amino acids. In DNA, the CDR3 is TGTGCCAGCAGCTCCAATGACAGGGTAGGAGAGACCCAGTACTTC. Residues: CASSSNDRVGETQYF.

The rearrangement uses TRBV4-2 and TRBJ2-7; 8 nucleotides match TRBD2. Looked up from germline, CDR1 is LGHNA and CDR2 is YNFKEQ. This CDR3 region has 17 residues. V shed 0 bases and J 3 bases; nucleotides not matched to a gene: 10. The CDR3 spells CASSQDRIGTRGYEQYF. CDR3 nucleotides: TGTGCCAGCAGCCAAGACCGCATCGGGACTAGGGGCTACGAGCAGTACTTC.

This clonotype was counted only a few times. The V gene is TRBV29-1, the J gene TRBJ2-7; 14 positions match TRBD2. This CDR3 region has 14 residues. V dropped 6 bases and J dropped 2; count of bases not matched to a gene: 3. Germline CDR1 and CDR2: SQVTM and ANQGSEA. In DNA, the CDR3 is TGCAGCGTGGGACTAGCGGGGGTAACCTACGAGCAGTACTTC. Encoded protein: CSVGLAGVTYEQYF.

V and J are TRBV7-9 and TRBJ1-4, with TRBD1 matching 8 bases. The CDR3 spans 16 residues. V lost 5 bases, J lost 5 bases, and 10 bases stayed unmatched. CDR1 SEHNR and CDR2 FQNEAQ come from the germline V gene (reference sequence). The DNA for the CDR3 is TGTGCCAGCAGCGTCTCCGGGACAGGATACAATGAAAAACTGTTTTTT. Its protein is CASSVSGTGYNEKLFF.

This clonotype was seen many times. This chain uses TRBV4-2 with TRBJ2-3; a possible D gene is TRBD1 (6 bases). Per the germline V gene, CDR1 is LGHNA and CDR2 is YNFKEQ. Deletions cut 1 base from V and 5 bases from J, with 16 bases between. The CDR3 is 16 residues long. The chain's CDR3 is CASSQVGQGLKDTQYF. DNA of the CDR3: TGTGCCAGCAGCCAAGTCGGGCAGGGGTTAAAAGATACGCAGTATTTT.

Many counts were recorded for this clonotype. V usage is TRBV20-1 and J usage is TRBJ2-7; TRBD1 matches 8 bases. V shed 0 bases, J shed 2 bases, and the junction held 3 bases outside the gene matches. Looked up from germline, CDR1 is DFQATT and CDR2 is SNEGSKA (reference sequence). This CDR3 is 14 amino acids long. The CDR3 region has the DNA TGCAGTGCTAGAGATGTACAGGGGGCCTACGAGCAGTACTTC. It encodes CSARDVQGAYEQYF.

This clonotype has ten or more counts. The chain recombines TRBV12-3 or TRBV12-4 with TRBJ1-2; D gene ambiguous. The length of the CDR3 is 13 residues. Trimming cost V 0 bases and J 7 bases, with 9 bases left between them. The CDR3 region is CASSLAGIFGYTF. DNA for the CDR3: TGTGCCAGCAGTTTAGCCGGGATTTTTGGCTACACCTTC.

Worth noting for this clonotype: This may be a read error, as it is one base from a much larger clone. The V and J genes are TRBV12-3 or TRBV12-4 and TRBJ2-5; D might be TRBD2 (5 bases). The CDR3 extends over 17 amino acids. This chain's CDR3 is CASSPTSGRTLQEAQYF. DNA of the CDR3: TGTGCCAGCAGTCCTACTAGTGGTAGGACCCTTCAAGAGGCCCAGTACTTC.

This chain uses TRBV4-1 with TRBJ2-4; D is possibly TRBD2 (5 bases). CDR1 and CDR2 (germline): MGHRA, YSYEKL. Between the trimmed V and J ends, which lost 1 base and 13 bases, there was a span of 23 bases. The CDR3 extends over 16 amino acids. The CDR3: CASSQARTGSYDEQYF. The DNA for the CDR3 is TGCGCCAGCAGCCAAGCGAGGACGGGGTCCTACGATGAGCAGTACTTC.